This T cell receptor beta chain was retrieved from a study of graft-versus-host responses after intestinal transplantation. Overall study: For two to four years after anti-thymocyte globulin induction, all recipients took tacrolimus and steroids.

V was clipped by 5 bases and J by 4 bases, with 19 bases between them. The CDR3 has 16 residues. Germline assignment: CDR1 SGHAT and CDR2 FQNNGV. Notes on the study in general: GvH clones were identified in recipient marrow, with some first appearing in ileum or blood. Early after transplant, HvG clones declined as circulating GvH clones peaked.

The protocol was immunoSEQ multiplex PCR, while the TCRdb copy is restricted to in-frame clones and leaves out a portion. Here the sample spans about 88,000 clones, roughly nine tenths being singletons. In the case of this clone: Its antigen remains unidentified.

The sequence came from a human donor who received an intestinal transplant. The sample consisted of unstimulated CD4+ T cells sorted from spleen or lymph node cells, taken before intestinal transplant. The rearrangement joins TRBV11-2 to TRBJ2-3; a weak D match, TRBD2 (6 bases). The CDR3 nucleotides read TGTGCCAGCAGCCTACGTCCCCGAGGAGGGGCAGATACGCAGTATTTT. Its protein is CASSLRPRGGADTQYF.